This TCR beta chain was sequenced for a study of blood T cell repertoires in COVID-19 (dated by TCRdb to 2018 to 2020). About the full investigation: The collaborator samples originated in the United States, Italy and Spain and spanned the acute and convalescent phases of COVID-19. The material from the prospective study consisted of cDNA or gDNA derived from T cells, B-cell-depleted T cells, or PBMCs. Subjects who had been exposed to COVID-19, were actively infected with it, or had recovered from it provided the deeply sampled blood TCRbeta repertoires that made up the dataset. The repertoires were released in a freely available public database meant as a resource for research on the immune response to SARS-CoV-2. Samples came from the ongoing ImmuneRACE study (first 160 participants) plus 1,254 subjects from 6 global collaborators. Nearly every sample came with metadata listing a de-identified subject ID, COVID-19 status, age in years and sex. Where HLA class I and class II types were available, the types were taken from metadata supplied by the sample provider, not from assay-based typing. Overall study results and their limits: The amount of clinical and demographic metadata varied by source and participant and was provided uncurated.

Collaborating institutions collected whole blood in K2EDTA tubes following their own protocols. For TCRbeta analysis, collaborators shipped samples in one of three forms: frozen whole blood, isolated PBMCs, or DNA extracted from either of those sample types. Reading the germline V gene gives CDR1 SGHAT and CDR2 FQNNGV. CDR3 length: 15 amino acids, cysteine to phenylalanine. Of the read, only the CDR3 DNA is kept; its 45 bases are in frame from base 1. Relative to germline, V is 0 bases shorter and J is 2 bases shorter, with 11 bases between their ends. TCRbeta CDR3 regions were amplified from genomic DNA using the immunoSEQ Assay, a bias-controlled multiplex PCR. In the original analysis: The number of nucleated cells in each sample was estimated from the amplification of reference gene primers within the assay. Sequence reads were collapsed and filtered to measure the absolute abundance of every unique TCRbeta CDR3 rearrangement. For each sample, productive Simpson clonality was calculated as the square root of Simpson's diversity index across productive rearrangements. The source is immuneACCESS, and TCRdb retained only in-frame sequences with V and J called. Part of the clones is not carried over; for the studies checked, unresolved V genes explain less than half of this, and the remainder is unexplained. V and J calls plus clone size are reproduced from that table; the DNA served to infer D and trimming. A total of approximately 77,000 clones appear in this sample, 80% of them only once. Of the sample, around 4.7% is held by the ten largest clones.

In regard to this clone: No cognate antigen has been identified for it. The sample holds no much larger clone one base away, and base qualities are not on file.

The chain is made from TRBV11-2 and TRBJ2-7; the D gene assignment is ambiguous. This sequence was found in a woman aged 70 to 79 with acute or convalescent COVID-19. Sequenced: peripheral blood. The CDR3 region reads CASSLDQAIPYEQYF. The DNA sequence is as follows: TGTGCCAGCAGCTTAGATCAGGCCATTCCCTACGAGCAGTACTTC.